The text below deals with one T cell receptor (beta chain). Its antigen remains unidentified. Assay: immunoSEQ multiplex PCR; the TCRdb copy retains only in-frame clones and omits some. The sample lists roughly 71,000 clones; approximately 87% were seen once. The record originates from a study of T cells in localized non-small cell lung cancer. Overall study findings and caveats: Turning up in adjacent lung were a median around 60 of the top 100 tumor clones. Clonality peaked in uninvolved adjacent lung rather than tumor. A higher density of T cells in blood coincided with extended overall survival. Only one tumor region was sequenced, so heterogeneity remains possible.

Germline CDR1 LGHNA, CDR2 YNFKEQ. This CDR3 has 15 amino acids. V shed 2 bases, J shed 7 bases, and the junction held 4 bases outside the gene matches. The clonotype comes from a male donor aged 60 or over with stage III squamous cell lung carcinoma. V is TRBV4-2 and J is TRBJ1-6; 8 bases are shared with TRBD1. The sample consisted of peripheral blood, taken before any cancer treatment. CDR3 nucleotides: TGTGCCAGCAGCCAACCAGACAGGGGCAATTCACCCCTCCACTTT. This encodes CASSQPDRGNSPLHF.